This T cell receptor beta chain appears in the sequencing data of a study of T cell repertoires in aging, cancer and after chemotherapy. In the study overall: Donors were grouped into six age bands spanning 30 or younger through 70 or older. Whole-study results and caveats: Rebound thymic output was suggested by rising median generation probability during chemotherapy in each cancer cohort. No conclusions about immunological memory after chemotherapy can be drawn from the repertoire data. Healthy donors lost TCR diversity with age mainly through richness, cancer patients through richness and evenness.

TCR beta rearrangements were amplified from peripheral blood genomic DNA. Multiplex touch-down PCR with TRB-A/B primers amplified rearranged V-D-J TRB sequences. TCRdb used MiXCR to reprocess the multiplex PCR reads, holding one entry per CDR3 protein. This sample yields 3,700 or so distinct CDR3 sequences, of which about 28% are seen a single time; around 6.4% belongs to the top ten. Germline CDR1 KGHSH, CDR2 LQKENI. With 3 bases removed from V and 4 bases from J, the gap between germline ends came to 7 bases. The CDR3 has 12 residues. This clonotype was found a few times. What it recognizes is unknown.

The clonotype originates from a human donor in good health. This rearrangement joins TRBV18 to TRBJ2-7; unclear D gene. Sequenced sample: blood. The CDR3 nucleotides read TGTGCCAGCTCACCCCAAGAGTACGAGCAGTACTTC. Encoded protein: CASSPQEYEQYF.